Sequencing of this TCR beta chain was carried out in a study of control samples from healthy donors and cancer patients. The CDR3 contains 13 residues. The ends lost 5 bases at V and 8 bases at J; junction bases unmatched: 6. CDR1 and CDR2 from the germline V gene are SQVTM and ANQGSEA. The assay was immunoSEQ multiplex PCR, and TCRdb's table has in-frame clones only and misses some. The table lists about 180,000 clones, roughly 92% of them singletons. V and J are TRBV29-1 and TRBJ1-4; 9 bases agree with TRBD1. The TCR originated in a man younger than 40 in good health. Sequences were obtained from blood. The CDR3 nucleotides are TGCAGCGTTACGGGACAGGGAGCCGAAAAACTGTTTTTT. Its protein product is CSVTGQGAEKLFF.